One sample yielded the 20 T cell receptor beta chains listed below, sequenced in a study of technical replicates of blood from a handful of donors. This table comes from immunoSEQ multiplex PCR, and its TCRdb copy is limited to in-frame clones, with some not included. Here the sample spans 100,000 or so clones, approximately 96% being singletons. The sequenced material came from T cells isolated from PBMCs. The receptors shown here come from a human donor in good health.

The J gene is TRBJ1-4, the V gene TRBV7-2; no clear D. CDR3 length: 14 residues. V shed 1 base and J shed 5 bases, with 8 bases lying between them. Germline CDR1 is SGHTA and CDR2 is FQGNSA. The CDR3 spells CASSLEQLNEKLFF. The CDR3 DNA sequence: TGTGCCAGCAGCTTAGAACAGCTGAATGAAAAACTGTTTTTT. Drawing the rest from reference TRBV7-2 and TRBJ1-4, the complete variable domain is GAGVSQSPSNKVTEKGKDVELRCDPISGHTALYWYRQSLGQGLEFLIYFQGNSAPDKSGLPSDRFSAERTGGSVSTLTIQRTQQEDSAVYLCASSLEQLNEKLFFGSGTQLSVL.

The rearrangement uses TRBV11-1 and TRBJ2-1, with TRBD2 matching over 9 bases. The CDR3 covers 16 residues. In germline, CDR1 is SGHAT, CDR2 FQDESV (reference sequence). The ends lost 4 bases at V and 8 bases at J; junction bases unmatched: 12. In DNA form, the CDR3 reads TGTGCCAGCAGCTCCGAACCTTTAGCGGGAGCCCATGAGCAGTTCTTC. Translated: CASSSEPLAGAHEQFF.

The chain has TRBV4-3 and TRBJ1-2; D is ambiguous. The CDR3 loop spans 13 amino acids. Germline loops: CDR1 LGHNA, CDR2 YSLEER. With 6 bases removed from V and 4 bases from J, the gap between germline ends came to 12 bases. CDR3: CASSRTGSYGYTF. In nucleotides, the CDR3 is TGCGCCAGCAGTCGGACCGGGAGCTATGGCTACACCTTC.

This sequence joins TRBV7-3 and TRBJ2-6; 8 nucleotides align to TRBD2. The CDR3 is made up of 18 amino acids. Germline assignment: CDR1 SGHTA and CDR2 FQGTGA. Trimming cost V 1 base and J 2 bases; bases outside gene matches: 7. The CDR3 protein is CASSLNERELPGANVLTF. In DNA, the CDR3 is TGTGCCAGCAGCTTAAATGAGCGGGAGCTGCCTGGGGCCAACGTCCTGACTTTC.

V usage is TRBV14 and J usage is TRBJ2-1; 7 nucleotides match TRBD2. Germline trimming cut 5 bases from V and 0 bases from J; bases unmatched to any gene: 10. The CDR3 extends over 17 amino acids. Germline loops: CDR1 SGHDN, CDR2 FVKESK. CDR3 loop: CASSDRSGSFSYNEQFF. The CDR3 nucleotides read TGTGCCAGCAGCGACCGTAGCGGGTCCTTCTCCTACAATGAGCAGTTCTTC.

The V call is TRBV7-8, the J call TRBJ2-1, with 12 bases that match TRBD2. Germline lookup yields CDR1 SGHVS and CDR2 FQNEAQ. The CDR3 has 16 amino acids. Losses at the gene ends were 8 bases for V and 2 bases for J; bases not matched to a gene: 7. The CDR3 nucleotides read TGTGCCAGCGGGAGACTAGCGGGAGTTACCTACAATGAGCAGTTCTTC. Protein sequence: CASGRLAGVTYNEQFF.

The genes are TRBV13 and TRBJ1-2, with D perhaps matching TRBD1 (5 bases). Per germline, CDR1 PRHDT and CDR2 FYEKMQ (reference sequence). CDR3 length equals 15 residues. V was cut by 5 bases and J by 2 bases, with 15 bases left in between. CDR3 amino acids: CASSPMGDSNYGYTF. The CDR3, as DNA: TGTGCCAGCAGCCCGATGGGGGACTCGAACTATGGCTACACCTTC. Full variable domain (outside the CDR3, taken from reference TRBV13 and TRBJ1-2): AAGVIQSPRHLIKEKRETATLKCYPIPRHDTVYWYQQGPGQDPQFLISFYEKMQSDKGSIPDRFSAQQFSDYHSELNMSSLELGDSALYFCASSPMGDSNYGYTFGSGTRLTVV.

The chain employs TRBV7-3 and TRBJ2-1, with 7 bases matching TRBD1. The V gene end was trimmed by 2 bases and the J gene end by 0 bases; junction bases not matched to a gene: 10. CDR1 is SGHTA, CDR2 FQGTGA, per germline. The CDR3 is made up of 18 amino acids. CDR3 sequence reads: CASSLVIQGIFSYNEQFF. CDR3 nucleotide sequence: TGTGCCAGCAGCTTAGTAATACAGGGGATATTCTCCTACAATGAGCAGTTCTTC.

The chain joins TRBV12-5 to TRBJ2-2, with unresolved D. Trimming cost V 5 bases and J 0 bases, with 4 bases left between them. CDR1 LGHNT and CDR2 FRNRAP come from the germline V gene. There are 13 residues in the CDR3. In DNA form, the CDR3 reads TGTGCTAGTGGTCCCGCGAACACCGGGGAGCTGTTTTTT. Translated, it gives CASGPANTGELFF.

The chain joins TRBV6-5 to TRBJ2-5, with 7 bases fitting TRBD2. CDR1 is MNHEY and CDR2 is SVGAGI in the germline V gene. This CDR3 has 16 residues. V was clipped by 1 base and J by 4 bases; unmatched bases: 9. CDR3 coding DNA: TGTGCCAGCAGTTACTTCCCTGGACTAGAGGGAGAGACCCAGTACTTC. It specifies CASSYFPGLEGETQYF.

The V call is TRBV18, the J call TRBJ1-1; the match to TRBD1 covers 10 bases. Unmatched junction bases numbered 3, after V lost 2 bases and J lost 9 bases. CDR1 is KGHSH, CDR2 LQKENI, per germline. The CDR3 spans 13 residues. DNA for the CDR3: TGTGCCAGCTCACCAGAGACAGGGGGCAAAGCTTTCTTT. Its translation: CASSPETGGKAFF.

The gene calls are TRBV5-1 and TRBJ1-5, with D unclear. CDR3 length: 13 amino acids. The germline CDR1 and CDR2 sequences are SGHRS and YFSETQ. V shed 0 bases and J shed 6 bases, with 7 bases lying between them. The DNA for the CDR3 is TGCGCCAGCAGCTTGGGGTCCGGTCAGCCCCAGCATTTT. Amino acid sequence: CASSLGSGQPQHF.

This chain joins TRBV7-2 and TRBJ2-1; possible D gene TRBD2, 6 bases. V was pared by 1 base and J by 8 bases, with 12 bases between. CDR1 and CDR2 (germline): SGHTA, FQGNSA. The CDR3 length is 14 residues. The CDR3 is CASSLGAGQYEQFF. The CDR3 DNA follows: TGTGCCAGCAGCTTAGGGGCGGGGCAGTATGAGCAGTTCTTC.

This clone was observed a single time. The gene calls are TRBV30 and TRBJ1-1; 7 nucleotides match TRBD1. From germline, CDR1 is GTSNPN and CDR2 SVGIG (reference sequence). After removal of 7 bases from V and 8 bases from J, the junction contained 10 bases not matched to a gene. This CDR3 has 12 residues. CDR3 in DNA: TGTGCCTCCACCGAAGGGGGCGGGGAAGCTTTCTTT. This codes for CASTEGGGEAFF.

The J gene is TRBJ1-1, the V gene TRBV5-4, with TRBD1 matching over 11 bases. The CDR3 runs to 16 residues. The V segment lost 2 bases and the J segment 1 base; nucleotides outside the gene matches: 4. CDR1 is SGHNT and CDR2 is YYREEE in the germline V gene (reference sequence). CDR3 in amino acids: CASSFGGQGGNTEAFF. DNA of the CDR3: TGTGCCAGCAGCTTTGGGGGACAGGGGGGGAACACTGAAGCTTTCTTT.

The CDR3 DNA reads as TGCGCCAGCAGCCAAGATAGCAGGGAATACACAGATACGCAGTATTTT. It codes for CASSQDSREYTDTQYF. V gene TRBV4-3 combines with J gene TRBJ2-3, with D perhaps TRBD1 (5 bases). The CDR3 spans 16 residues. The germline V gene has CDR1 LGHNA and CDR2 YSLEER. V lost 0 bases to trimming and J lost 2 bases, with 12 bases between them.

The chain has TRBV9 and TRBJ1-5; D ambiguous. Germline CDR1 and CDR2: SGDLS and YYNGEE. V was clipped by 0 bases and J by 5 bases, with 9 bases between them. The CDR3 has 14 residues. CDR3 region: CASSVAGDHQPQHF. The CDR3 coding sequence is TGTGCCAGCAGCGTAGCAGGTGATCATCAGCCCCAGCATTTT.

The CDR3: CAITENTYNEQFF. CDR3 DNA: TGTGCCATCACCGAAAACACCTACAATGAGCAGTTCTTC. The chain links TRBV10-3 to TRBJ2-1; D is uncertain. Germline CDR1 is ENHRY and CDR2 is SYGVKD. The V and J ends lost 7 bases and 2 bases respectively, with 9 bases between them. The CDR3 covers 13 residues.

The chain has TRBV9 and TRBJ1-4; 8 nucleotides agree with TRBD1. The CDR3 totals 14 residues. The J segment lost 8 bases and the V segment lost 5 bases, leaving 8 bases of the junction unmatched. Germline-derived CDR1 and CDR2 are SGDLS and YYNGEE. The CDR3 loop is CASSKDRASEKLFF. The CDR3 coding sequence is TGTGCCAGCAGTAAGGACAGGGCGAGCGAAAAACTGTTTTTT.

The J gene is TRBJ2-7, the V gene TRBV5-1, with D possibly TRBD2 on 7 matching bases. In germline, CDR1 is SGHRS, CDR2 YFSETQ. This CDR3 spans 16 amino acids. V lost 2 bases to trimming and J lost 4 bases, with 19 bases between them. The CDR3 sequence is CASSFLGAGVLYEQYF. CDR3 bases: TGCGCCAGCAGCTTTTTGGGGGCGGGGGTTCTATACGAGCAGTACTTC.